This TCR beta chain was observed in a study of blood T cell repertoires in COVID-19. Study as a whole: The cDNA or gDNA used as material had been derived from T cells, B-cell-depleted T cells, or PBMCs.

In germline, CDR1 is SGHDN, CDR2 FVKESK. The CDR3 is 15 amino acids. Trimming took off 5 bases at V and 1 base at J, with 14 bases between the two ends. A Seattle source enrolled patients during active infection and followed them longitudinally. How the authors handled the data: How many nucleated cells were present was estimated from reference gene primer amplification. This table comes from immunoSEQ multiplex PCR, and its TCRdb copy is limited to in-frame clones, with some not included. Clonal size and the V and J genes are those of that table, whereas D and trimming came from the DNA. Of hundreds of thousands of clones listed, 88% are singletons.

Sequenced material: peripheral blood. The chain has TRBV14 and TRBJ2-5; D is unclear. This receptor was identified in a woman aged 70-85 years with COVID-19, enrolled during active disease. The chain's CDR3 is CASSAVWAIQETQYF. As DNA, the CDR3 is TGTGCCAGCAGCGCTGTCTGGGCGATCCAAGAGACCCAGTACTTC.